This TCR beta chain was found in a study of T-cell reconstitution after alpha-beta-depleted transplantation in children. This clonotype was recorded only once. Unique molecular identifiers tagged the TCRbeta library. TCRdb itself ran the PCR reads through MiXCR, one entry per CDR3 protein. The sample lists about 440,000 distinct CDR3 sequences; around two fifths were seen once. V shed 1 base and J shed 2 bases, with 10 bases lying between them. In germline, CDR1 is LNHNV, CDR2 YYDKDF (reference sequence). The CDR3 consists of 15 residues. Here the sequenced sample was PBMCs, taken before TCRalphabeta/CD19-depleted stem cell transplant. The chain has TRBV15 and TRBJ2-3; TRBD2 is a possible D gene (5 bases). This TCR came from a girl aged 2 to 9 with aplastic anemia, due to receive a stem cell transplant. DNA of the CDR3: TGTGCCACCAGCAGAGCGACGGACTTCACAGATACGCAGTATTTT. It is translated as CATSRATDFTDTQYF. The complete variable domain, with remaining parts taken from reference TRBV15 and TRBJ2-3, reads DAMVIQNPRYQVTQFGKPVTLSCSQTLNHNVMYWYQQKSSQAPKLLFHYYDKDFNNEADTPDNFQSRRPNTSFCFLDIRSPGLGDTAMYLCATSRATDFTDTQYFGPGTRLTVL.